Listed below are T cell receptor beta chains from one sample, sequenced in a study of CD8 T cells in Susac syndrome. TCRdb reprocessed the immunoSEQ multiplex PCR reads with MiXCR, giving one entry per CDR3 protein. The sample records approximately 300,000 distinct CDR3 sequences, 89% being singletons. Sequenced input: CD8+ T cells from PBMCs. These receptor sequences come from a human donor with multiple sclerosis. CDR3s include the opening cysteine and the closing phenylalanine or tryptophan. Each record gives: CDR3 length, D gene, V gene, J gene, clone size, CDR3 protein, CDR3 DNA. A D gene is named only where the DNA matches it firmly. Size is stated for part of the rows, as once, few or many counts, or as a class when the clone is expanded.

length: 15; D: TRBD2; V: TRBV30; J: TRBJ2-1; size: NA; CDR3: CAWSVTAGVGNEQFF; DNA: TGTGCCTGGAGTGTAACAGCGGGGGTGGGGAATGAGCAGTTCTTC
length: 12; D: TRBD1; V: TRBV27; J: TRBJ1-1; size: NA; CDR3: CASSRGGAGAFF; DNA: TGTGCCAGCAGCCGAGGGGGCGCGGGGGCTTTCTTT
length: 13; D: NA; V: TRBV19; J: TRBJ2-1; size: NA; CDR3: CASSMVGPNEQFF; DNA: TGTGCCAGTAGTATGGTTGGACCCAATGAGCAGTTCTTC
length: 15; D: NA; V: TRBV9; J: TRBJ2-7; size: NA; CDR3: CASSVDWRGSYEQYF; DNA: TGTGCCAGCAGCGTAGACTGGCGGGGCTCCTACGAGCAGTACTTC
length: 17; D: NA; V: TRBV12-3/TRBV12-4; J: TRBJ1-5; size: NA; CDR3: CASTSGTDLYSNQPQHF; DNA: TGTGCCAGCACCTCGGGGACGGACCTGTATAGCAATCAGCCCCAGCATTTT
length: 13; D: NA; V: TRBV12-3/TRBV12-4; J: TRBJ1-5; size: NA; CDR3: CASSWGSNQPQHF; DNA: TGTGCCAGCAGTTGGGGTAGCAATCAGCCCCAGCATTTT
length: 17; D: TRBD1; V: TRBV30; J: TRBJ2-3; size: NA; CDR3: CAGDSTGTVVFTDTQYF; DNA: TGTGCCGGAGATAGCACCGGGACAGTCGTGTTCACAGATACGCAGTATTTT
length: 15; D: NA; V: TRBV24-1; J: TRBJ2-3; size: NA; CDR3: CATSDWDKIPDTQYF; DNA: TGTGCCACCAGTGATTGGGACAAAATTCCAGATACGCAGTATTTT
length: 15; D: NA; V: TRBV13; J: TRBJ1-1; size: NA; CDR3: CASSLGQGRGTEAFF; DNA: TGTGCCAGCAGCTTAGGGCAGGGTAGGGGAACTGAAGCTTTCTTT
length: 12; D: NA; V: TRBV6-2/TRBV6-3; J: TRBJ2-7; size: NA; CDR3: CASSSPGNEQYF; DNA: TGTGCCAGCAGTTCCCCAGGGAACGAGCAGTACTTC
length: 17; D: NA; V: TRBV15; J: TRBJ2-7; size: NA; CDR3: CATSRDTVPAEAPEQYF; DNA: TGTGCCACCAGCAGAGATACTGTCCCAGCGGAGGCCCCCGAGCAGTACTTC
length: 12; D: NA; V: TRBV30; J: TRBJ2-1; size: NA; CDR3: CAWSVSLNEQFF; DNA: TGTGCCTGGAGTGTAAGTCTGAATGAGCAGTTCTTC
length: 15; D: NA; V: TRBV6-2/TRBV6-3; J: TRBJ1-5; size: NA; CDR3: CASSYMAATYQPQHF; DNA: TGTGCCAGCAGTTACATGGCAGCAACTTATCAGCCCCAGCATTTT
length: 15; D: TRBD1; V: TRBV3-1; J: TRBJ2-5; size: NA; CDR3: CASRKQGAPVETQYF; DNA: TGTGCCAGCAGAAAACAGGGGGCGCCTGTTGAGACCCAGTACTTC
length: 13; D: TRBD1; V: TRBV28; J: TRBJ2-7; size: NA; CDR3: CASRTGFSYEQYF; DNA: TGTGCCAGCAGGACAGGGTTCTCCTACGAGCAGTACTTC
length: 15; D: NA; V: TRBV6-5; J: TRBJ2-7; size: NA; CDR3: CASSPPGAGDREQYF; DNA: TGTGCCAGCAGTCCCCCGGGGGCGGGAGACAGAGAGCAGTACTTC
length: 15; D: NA; V: TRBV30; J: TRBJ1-4; size: NA; CDR3: CAWSEGPTNNEKLFF; DNA: TGTGCCTGGAGTGAAGGGCCGACAAATAATGAAAAACTGTTTTTT
length: 13; D: NA; V: TRBV7-3; J: TRBJ2-2; size: few; CDR3: CASSFSNTGELFF; DNA: TGTGCCAGCAGTTTTTCTAACACCGGGGAGCTGTTTTTT